Sequencing of this TCR beta chain was carried out in a study of blood T cell repertoires in COVID-19. Study information: The samples span acute and convalescent COVID-19 from the United States, Italy and Spain. Sources were T cells, B-cell-depleted T cells, or PBMCs; the material itself was cDNA or gDNA.

Per the study methods: It was from reference gene primer amplification that nucleated cell counts were estimated. Sequencing was performed with immunoSEQ multiplex PCR; in TCRdb, only in-frame clones are kept and a portion is missing. That table furnishes V, J and clone size, whereas the DNA furnished D and trimming. The table has some 50,000 clones, about nine tenths seen once. Trimming took 3 bases from V and 3 from J; bases not matched to a gene: 7. Germline V lookup: CDR1 SGHRS, CDR2 YFSETQ. This CDR3 contains 15 residues. The receptor was derived from an older woman with active COVID-19. Sequenced: peripheral blood. The chain links TRBV5-1 to TRBJ2-3; 7 nucleotides agree with TRBD2. This CDR3 reads CASSWAGDSTDTQYF. For the CDR3, the DNA is TGCGCCAGCAGCTGGGCGGGAGATTCTACAGATACGCAGTATTTT.